The text below deals with one TCR beta chain. Its antigen is not known. Additional DNA sequences in this sample encode the identical CDR3. Assay used: immunoSEQ multiplex PCR; TCRdb lists only in-frame clones, some missing. The sample lists some 150,000 clones; about 93% were seen once. The sample belongs to a study of T cell responses to AZD1222 COVID-19 vaccine. General study results and limits: The study identified only six AZD1222 recipients as seropositive at baseline. Repertoire sampling was restricted to post-peak T cell response timepoints.

The clonotype originates from an adult in good health. Sequencing used peripheral blood, obtained on day 0 of AZD1222 vaccination.

Written as DNA, the CDR3 is TGCGCCAGCAGCTTGGGACTTAGCACAGATACGCAGTATTTT. Its protein is CASSLGLSTDTQYF. The chain joins TRBV5-1 to TRBJ2-3; D remains unclear. Germline V gene sequence: CDR1 SGHRS, CDR2 YFSETQ. The CDR3 contains 14 residues. Trimming removed 0 bases at V and 0 bases at J, with 5 bases between.